This T cell receptor beta chain came from a study of CD8 T cells in ankylosing spondylitis. Study findings and constraints: Some of the motif variants had earlier been found in reactive arthritis patients' fluid and blood. Blood of patients with ankylosing spondylitis appeared to be characterized by a TCR beta motif of roughly eight highly homologous variants. Peripheral blood held disease-linked clones only at relatively low frequency, and these were CD8+.

Ten or more counts support this clonotype. Its specificity is not known. The CDR3 totals 18 residues. Trimming removed 5 bases at V and 0 bases at J, with 20 bases between. The V gene's germline CDR1 is SGHAT and CDR2 FQNNGV. TCRdb analysed the 5' RACE reads with MiXCR anew, one entry per CDR3 protein. The sample carries about 140,000 distinct CDR3 sequences, 8% to 9% recorded once. This sequence joins TRBV11-2 and TRBJ1-5, with a possible D match to TRBD1 (5 bases). The TCR was taken from a male donor with ankylosing spondylitis. Sample: synovial fluid, either unsorted or a sorted T cell fraction (not recorded which). The CDR3 sequence is CASSRQILTDYSNQPQHF. The CDR3 DNA reads as TGTGCCAGCAGCCGACAGATTTTAACAGACTATAGCAATCAGCCCCAGCATTTT.